These T cell receptor beta chains were read from a single sample in a study of CD8 T cells in Susac syndrome. TCRdb analysed the immunoSEQ multiplex PCR reads with MiXCR anew, one entry per CDR3 protein. Counted here are roughly 200,000 distinct CDR3 sequences, approximately 93% occurring once; the ten biggest clones make up 0.1%. Material for sequencing was CD4+ T cells from PBMCs. These receptors were obtained from a human donor in good health. Each CDR3 is given with its conserved first and last residue. Each record gives: clone size, V gene, D gene, J gene, CDR3 DNA, CDR3 protein. A D gene is named only where the DNA matches it firmly. Size tells how often a clone was seen (once, few, many) or the class of an expanded clone, and some rows leave it out.

-,TRBV12-3/TRBV12-4,-,TRBJ1-1,TGTGCCAGCAGAAACAATTGGAACACTGAAGCTTTCTTT,CASRNNWNTEAFF
-,TRBV20-1,-,TRBJ1-1,TGCAGTGCTAGAGATTATGGGGCGGTTAGGGCTGAAGCTTTCTTT,CSARDYGAVRAEAFF
-,TRBV29-1,-,TRBJ1-2,TGCAGCGTTGAACTAGGCTATGGCTACACCTTC,CSVELGYGYTF
-,TRBV7-8,-,TRBJ1-1,TGTGCCAGCAGCTTAGAAAGACGTGGTACAGCTTTCTTT,CASSLERRGTAFF
-,TRBV7-9,-,TRBJ1-2,TGTGCCAGCGCCCAGTCCCTTATGGGGTATGGCTACACCTTC,CASAQSLMGYGYTF
-,TRBV5-6,TRBD2,TRBJ2-3,TGTGCCAGCAGCTTTACTAGCGCATATACGCAGTATTTT,CASSFTSAYTQYF
-,TRBV6-6,-,TRBJ1-2,TGTGCCAGCAGTGCTCAGAGTGGCTACACCTTC,CASSAQSGYTF
-,TRBV29-1,-,TRBJ2-3,TGCAGCGTTGAAGATCCTGATGGCACAGATACGCAGTATTTT,CSVEDPDGTDTQYF
-,TRBV3-1,-,TRBJ2-1,TGTGCCAGCAGCCCTGGGACTTTTTACAATGAGCAGTTCTTC,CASSPGTFYNEQFF
-,TRBV19,-,TRBJ1-1,TGTGCCAGTAGTATTTGGCAGACTTACACTGAAGCTTTCTTT,CASSIWQTYTEAFF
-,TRBV12-3/TRBV12-4,-,TRBJ2-3,TGTGCCAGCAGTTTTACACCCCCCCCCACAGATACGCAGTATTTT,CASSFTPPPTDTQYF
-,TRBV6-1,-,TRBJ2-2,TGTGCCAGCAGTCCCATAGTCAGGGCGAACACCGGGGAGCTGTTTTTT,CASSPIVRANTGELFF
-,TRBV14,TRBD1,TRBJ2-1,TGTGCCAGCAGCGAGACAGGGAGTTTTTACAATGAGCAGTTCTTC,CASSETGSFYNEQFF
once,TRBV29-1,-,TRBJ1-3,TGCAGCGTGGGCGGACGGGGCTCTGGAAACACCATATATTTT,CSVGGRGSGNTIYF
-,TRBV29-1,-,TRBJ2-3,TGCAGCGTTTTGGCGGGGGCTCTATCAGCGAGCACAGATACGCAGTATTTT,CSVLAGALSASTDTQYF
-,TRBV7-3,TRBD1,TRBJ2-7,TGTGCCAGCAGCCCCCAAGCAGGGGGTCTACGGGAGCAGTACTTC,CASSPQAGGLREQYF
-,TRBV7-9,-,TRBJ1-2,TGTGCCAGCAGCTTAGCCAGGGCAGGTAATGGCTACACCTTC,CASSLARAGNGYTF
-,TRBV20-1,TRBD1,TRBJ2-4,TGCAGTTCACAGGGGAGTCTCTGTCACTTC,CSSQGSLCHF
-,TRBV11-2,TRBD1,TRBJ1-3,TGTGCCAGCAGCTCGAGACAGGGGAGCCCTGGAAACACCATATATTTT,CASSSRQGSPGNTIYF
-,TRBV2,-,TRBJ1-2,TGTGCCAGCAGTGGAGAAACGGCTTATGGCTACACCTTC,CASSGETAYGYTF
once,TRBV6-5,-,TRBJ2-7,TGTGCCAGCAGAGCGAGAATTTTCTCCTACGAGCAGTACTTC,CASRARIFSYEQYF
-,TRBV6-1,-,TRBJ1-2,TGTGCCAGCAGTCTCCCAACTTCCGTGGGCTACACCTTC,CASSLPTSVGYTF
-,TRBV5-1,TRBD1,TRBJ2-1,TGCGCCAGCAGCTGGGGACAGGGGACTGAGCAGTTCTTC,CASSWGQGTEQFF
-,TRBV4-1,-,TRBJ1-2,TGCGCCAGCAGCCAAGGAGGGCCACGTTACTTC,CASSQGGPRYF
-,TRBV5-1,-,TRBJ2-2,TGCGCCAGCAGACTAAACACCGGGGAGCTGTTTTTT,CASRLNTGELFF
-,TRBV6-1,-,TRBJ2-1,TGTGCCAGCAGTGAGTCCGGGATTAATGAGCAGTTCTTC,CASSESGINEQFF
-,TRBV4-2,-,TRBJ1-4,TGTGCCAGCAGCCAGGGGGGGCCGACTAATGAAAAACTGTTTTTT,CASSQGGPTNEKLFF
-,TRBV28,TRBD2,TRBJ2-1,TGTGCCAGCAGTTCTCATGAGCGGGGAATATACAATGAGCAGTTCTTC,CASSSHERGIYNEQFF
-,TRBV28,TRBD1,TRBJ1-2,TGTGCCAGCAGTTCCCTGGACAGGGGATATGGCTACACCTTC,CASSSLDRGYGYTF
once,TRBV19,-,TRBJ1-6,TGTGCCAGTAGTATCGACACCGGATTTGCCCGGGATTCACCCCTCCACTTT,CASSIDTGFARDSPLHF
-,TRBV12-3/TRBV12-4,TRBD1,TRBJ2-6,TGTGCCAGCAGTTTAGCCGGGGACAGATACTCTGGGGCCAACGTCCTGACTTTC,CASSLAGDRYSGANVLTF
-,TRBV7-9,-,TRBJ2-3,TGTGCCAGCAGCTTTTTGAACCCAGATACGCAGTATTTT,CASSFLNPDTQYF
-,TRBV6-2/TRBV6-3,TRBD1,TRBJ1-1,TGTGCCAGCAGTTTAGACAGGGTCGACACTGAAGCTTTCTTT,CASSLDRVDTEAFF
-,TRBV6-2/TRBV6-3,TRBD2,TRBJ2-3,TGTGCCAGCAGTTACGCCGGGGGGAGGGCAGATACGCAGTATTTT,CASSYAGGRADTQYF
-,TRBV30,-,TRBJ1-5,TGTGCCTGGAGTTCGGGACTAAGCAATCAGCCCCAGCATTTT,CAWSSGLSNQPQHF
-,TRBV9,-,TRBJ2-1,TGTGCCAGCAGCGTCCGGGGGGGACAGGGTCTCGATGAGCAGTTCTTC,CASSVRGGQGLDEQFF
-,TRBV7-8,-,TRBJ1-5,TGTGCCAGCAGCGGACCCGGACAGAGCAATCAGCCCCAGCATTTT,CASSGPGQSNQPQHF
-,TRBV6-5,-,TRBJ1-1,TGTGCCAGCAGACCCCTAACAAGGTCCACTGAAGCTTTCTTT,CASRPLTRSTEAFF
-,TRBV13,-,TRBJ1-5,TGTGCCAGCAGCAATGGACGGAGCAATCAGCCCCAGCATTTT,CASSNGRSNQPQHF
-,TRBV6-5,-,TRBJ1-1,TGTGCCAGCAGTTCCCGTATCTTGGGGTTGAACACTGAAGCTTTCTTT,CASSSRILGLNTEAFF
-,TRBV5-1,TRBD1,TRBJ2-5,TGCGCCAGCAGCTTGGGAGGGACAGGCCAAGAGACCCAGTACTTC,CASSLGGTGQETQYF
-,TRBV29-1,-,TRBJ1-2,TGCAGCGTTGAAGGCCGCGGAGGGACTTCCGGCTACACCTTC,CSVEGRGGTSGYTF
-,TRBV5-1,TRBD1,TRBJ1-3,TGCGCCAGCAGCTTGGAACAGGGGCTAGGTGGAAACACCATATATTTT,CASSLEQGLGGNTIYF
once,TRBV7-3,TRBD2,TRBJ2-5,TGTGCCAGCAGCCGAGCGGGGGGATATGGAGAGACCCAGTACTTC,CASSRAGGYGETQYF
-,TRBV6-2/TRBV6-3,-,TRBJ2-5,TGTGCCAGCAGTTACGGCAGGGGAGGAGAGACCCAGTACTTC,CASSYGRGGETQYF
-,TRBV19,-,TRBJ1-1,TGTGCCAGTGCCGGCTTCCGCGGCGGGGCTGAAGCTTTCTTT,CASAGFRGGAEAFF
-,TRBV7-2,-,TRBJ1-5,TGTGCCAGCAGCTTATCCATTGGTCAGCCCCAGCATTTT,CASSLSIGQPQHF
-,TRBV29-1,-,TRBJ1-1,TGCAGCGTTACCGCCGGGACCTGGAACACTGAAGCTTTCTTT,CSVTAGTWNTEAFF
once,TRBV7-2,-,TRBJ1-2,TGTGCCAGCAGCTTAGTGGCCCAGGGAGGCGGCTACACCTTC,CASSLVAQGGGYTF